This TCR beta chain was retrieved from a study of metastatic and nonmetastatic thyroid tumors. Overall study context: Samples came from malignant and benign thyroid patients, and repertoires were compared across blood and tumor or nodule tissue.

This CDR3 has 19 amino acids. Germline CDR1 LGHDT, CDR2 YNNKEL (reference sequence). With V trimmed by 4 bases and J by 2 bases, 14 bases remained unmatched. Nobody among the patients had been given any treatment before thyroid surgery. This clone occurred many times. In the authors' methods: The authors used CDR3 differences across clinicopathological groups to build a distant-metastasis classifier for papillary thyroid cancer. TCRdb re-called the PCR reads via MiXCR. TCRdb, not the authors, supplied the V and J calls. Among about 10,000 clones listed, approximately 12% were seen once. The gene calls are TRBV3-1 and TRBJ2-6; 7 bases are shared with TRBD1. The receptor's source is a female donor with papillary thyroid cancer or a benign thyroid nodule (not recorded which). Some clones in this sample may be carry-over from other donors' samples. The sample taken for sequencing was blood. The CDR3 protein is CASSPRQGTITTGANVLTF. The CDR3 bases are TGTGCCAGCAGCCCTAGACAGGGAACAATAACTACTGGGGCCAACGTCCTGACTTTC. Using reference TRBV3-1 and TRBJ2-6 for the parts outside the CDR3, the full variable domain is DTAVSQTPKYLVTQMGNDKSIKCEQNLGHDTMYWYKQDSKKFLKIMFSYNNKELIINETVPNRFSPKSPDKAHLNLHINSLELGDSAVYFCASSPRQGTITTGANVLTFGAGSRLTVL.